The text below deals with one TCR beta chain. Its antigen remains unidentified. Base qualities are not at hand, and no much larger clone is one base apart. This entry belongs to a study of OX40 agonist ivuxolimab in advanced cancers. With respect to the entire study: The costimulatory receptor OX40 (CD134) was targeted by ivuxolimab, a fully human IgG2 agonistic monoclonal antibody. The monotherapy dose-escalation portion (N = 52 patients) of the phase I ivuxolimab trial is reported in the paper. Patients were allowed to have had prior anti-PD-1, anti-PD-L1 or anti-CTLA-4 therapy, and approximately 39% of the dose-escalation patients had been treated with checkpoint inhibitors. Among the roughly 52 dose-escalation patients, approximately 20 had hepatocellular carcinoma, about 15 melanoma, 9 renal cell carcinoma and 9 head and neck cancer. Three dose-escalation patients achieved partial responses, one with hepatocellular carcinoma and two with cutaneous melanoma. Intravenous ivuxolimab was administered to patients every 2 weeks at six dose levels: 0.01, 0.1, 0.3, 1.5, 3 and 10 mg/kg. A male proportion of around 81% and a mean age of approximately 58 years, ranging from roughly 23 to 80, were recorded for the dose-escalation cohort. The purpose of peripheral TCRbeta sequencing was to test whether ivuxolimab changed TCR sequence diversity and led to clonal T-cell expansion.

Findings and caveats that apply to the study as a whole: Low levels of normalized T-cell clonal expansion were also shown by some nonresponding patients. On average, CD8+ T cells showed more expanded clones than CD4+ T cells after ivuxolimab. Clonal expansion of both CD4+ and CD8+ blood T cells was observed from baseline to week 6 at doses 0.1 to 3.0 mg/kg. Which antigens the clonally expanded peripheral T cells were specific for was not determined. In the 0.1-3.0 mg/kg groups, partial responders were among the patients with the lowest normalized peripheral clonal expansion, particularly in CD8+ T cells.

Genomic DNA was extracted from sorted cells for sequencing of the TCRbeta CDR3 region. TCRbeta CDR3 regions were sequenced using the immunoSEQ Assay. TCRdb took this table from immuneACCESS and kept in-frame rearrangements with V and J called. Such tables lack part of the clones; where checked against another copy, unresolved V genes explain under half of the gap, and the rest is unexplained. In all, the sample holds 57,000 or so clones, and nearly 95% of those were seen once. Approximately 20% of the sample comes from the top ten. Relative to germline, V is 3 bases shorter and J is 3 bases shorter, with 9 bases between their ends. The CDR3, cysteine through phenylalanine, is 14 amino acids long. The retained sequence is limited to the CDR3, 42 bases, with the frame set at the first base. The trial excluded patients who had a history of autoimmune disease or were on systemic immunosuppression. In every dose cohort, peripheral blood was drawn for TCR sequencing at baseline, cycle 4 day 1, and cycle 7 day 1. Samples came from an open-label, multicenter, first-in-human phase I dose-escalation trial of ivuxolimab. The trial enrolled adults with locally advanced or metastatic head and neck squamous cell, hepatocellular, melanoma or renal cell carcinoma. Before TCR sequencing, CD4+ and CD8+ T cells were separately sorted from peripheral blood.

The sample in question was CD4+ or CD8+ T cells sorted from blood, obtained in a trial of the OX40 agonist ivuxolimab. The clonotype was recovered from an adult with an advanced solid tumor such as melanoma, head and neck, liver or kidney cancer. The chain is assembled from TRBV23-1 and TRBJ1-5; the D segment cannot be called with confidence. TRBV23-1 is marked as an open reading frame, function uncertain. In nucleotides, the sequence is TGCGCCAGCAGTCAGTATAGGGACAATCAGCCCCAGCATTTT. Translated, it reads CASSQYRDNQPQHF.